This entry describes one T cell receptor beta chain. Its specificity is not known. Researchers built TCR beta libraries using quantitative 5'-RACE with molecular barcodes. TCRdb itself ran the 5' RACE reads through MiXCR, one entry per CDR3 protein. The sample has about 250,000 distinct CDR3 sequences; 32% are singletons. The V end was cut by 3 bases, the J end by 8 bases, with 11 bases between. The CDR3 has 13 amino acids. This entry comes from a study of CD8 T cells in ankylosing spondylitis. Overall study results and limits: Disease-linked clones were reportedly significantly enriched in matched ankylosing spondylitis synovial fluid. Relatively scarce in peripheral blood, disease-linked clones were CD8+. Earlier work had already found some motif variants in reactive arthritis synovial fluid and blood.

The sequencing input was blood, either unsorted or a sorted T cell fraction (not recorded which). The V gene is TRBV12-3 or TRBV12-4, the J gene TRBJ2-1; D uncertain. The source of this sequence is a male donor with ankylosing spondylitis or in good health (not recorded which). The CDR3 sequence is CASSFSKGDEQFF. The CDR3 DNA reads TGTGCCAGCAGTTTCTCCAAGGGCGATGAGCAGTTCTTC.